This TCR beta chain derives from a study of cytomegalovirus exposure and HLA in healthy donors. Study in general: In a later analysis, the roughly 120 validation repertoires were reported to have used the same platform as the roughly 700 first-cohort repertoires.

As concerns this clone: Its antigen is as yet unknown. Different DNA sequences within this sample yield the same CDR3.

The study's findings and limits: A few chains linked to CMV were shown in vitro to be specific for CMV antigens. Most TCR sequences were rare, but some public TCRs occurred in many donors. A subsequent analysis found that TCR clusters from the first cohort also tended to co-occur in the roughly 120 validation repertoires, with 90% to 95% of cluster scores above 0.

TCRdb's table, derived via immunoSEQ multiplex PCR, lists solely in-frame clones and lacks some. Among approximately 160,000 clones, approximately 81% were seen once, and the ten largest hold 10%. CDR1 and CDR2 from the germline V gene are KGHSH and LQKENI. The trim removed 3 bases at V and 3 bases at J, leaving 1 base unmatched. The CDR3 totals 14 residues. The chain uses TRBV18 and TRBJ2-1; 8 bases align to TRBD1. This TCR came from a man aged 25 to 40 in good health and CMV-seropositive. Sequenced input: PBMCs. The CDR3 is CASSPGTGYNEQFF. In DNA, the CDR3 is TGTGCCAGCTCACCCGGGACAGGCTACAATGAGCAGTTCTTC.